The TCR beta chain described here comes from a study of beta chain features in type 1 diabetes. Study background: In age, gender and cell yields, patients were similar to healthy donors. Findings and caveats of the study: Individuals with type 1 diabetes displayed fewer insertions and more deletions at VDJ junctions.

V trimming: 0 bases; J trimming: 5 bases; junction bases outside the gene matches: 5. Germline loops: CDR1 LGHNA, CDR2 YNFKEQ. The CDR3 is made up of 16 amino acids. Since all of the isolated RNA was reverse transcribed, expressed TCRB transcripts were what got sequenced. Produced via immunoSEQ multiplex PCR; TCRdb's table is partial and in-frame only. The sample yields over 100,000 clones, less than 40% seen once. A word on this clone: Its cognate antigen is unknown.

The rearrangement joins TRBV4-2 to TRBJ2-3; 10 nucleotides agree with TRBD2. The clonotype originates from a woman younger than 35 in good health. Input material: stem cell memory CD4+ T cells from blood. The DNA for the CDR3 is TGTGCCAGCAGCCAAGACCTAGCGGGAGTTGGAGATACGCAGTATTTT. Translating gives CASSQDLAGVGDTQYF.